This T cell receptor beta chain originates from a study of identical twins. General study findings and limits: These conclusions were based on statistical analysis (cross-sectional, not following the same donors). Out-of-frame alpha sequences common to twins exhibited an excess of low generation probability.

This clonotype has a handful of counts. Its antigen is still unknown. Template switching (which added a universal primer site) was used, and cDNA carried unique molecular identifiers. TCRdb recomputed calls from the 5' RACE reads with MiXCR, one row per CDR3 protein. The sample holds roughly 1,500,000 distinct CDR3 sequences, roughly 35% seen once. The sample consisted of cord blood. The source of this sequence is a newborn girl in good health.

The CDR3 DNA is TGTGCCAGCAGTTTATTCCCTAGCGGCTCCTACAATGAGCAGTACTTC. Protein product: CASSLFPSGSYNEQYF. This chain uses TRBV27 with TRBJ2-1; 7 nucleotides line up with TRBD2. The J call may be mistaken, given a closer DNA end match to TRBJ2-7. Germline V gene lookup returns CDR1 MNHEY and CDR2 SMNVEV (reference sequence). The CDR3 extends over 16 amino acids.